This T cell receptor beta chain was identified in a study of T cell responses to AZD1222 COVID-19 vaccine. Study findings and constraints: The study sampled repertoires only after the peak T cell response. Following two doses of AZD1222, Spike-specific TCR breadth and depth rose. Unmutated variant regions reportedly attract nearly half of all spike-specific TCRs.

Sequenced by immunoSEQ multiplex PCR; TCRdb stores in-frame clones only, minus some. The sample gives 100,000 to 150,000 clones, over 75% of which show up once; more than 9% is in the top ten. The germline gives CDR1 ENHRY, CDR2 SYGVKD. The germline V and J ends were trimmed by 4 bases and 9 bases, with 10 bases remaining between them. The CDR3 sequence is 11 residues long. As to this clone: Its specificity is unknown.

The chain recombines TRBV10-3 with TRBJ2-7, with a tentative D call TRBD1 (5 bases). Specimen: peripheral blood, collected on day 0 of AZD1222 vaccination. The origin of this receptor is an adult in good health. CDR3 DNA: TGTGCCATCAGTGGACAGAATGTGCAGTACTTC. Translation gives CAISGQNVQYF.